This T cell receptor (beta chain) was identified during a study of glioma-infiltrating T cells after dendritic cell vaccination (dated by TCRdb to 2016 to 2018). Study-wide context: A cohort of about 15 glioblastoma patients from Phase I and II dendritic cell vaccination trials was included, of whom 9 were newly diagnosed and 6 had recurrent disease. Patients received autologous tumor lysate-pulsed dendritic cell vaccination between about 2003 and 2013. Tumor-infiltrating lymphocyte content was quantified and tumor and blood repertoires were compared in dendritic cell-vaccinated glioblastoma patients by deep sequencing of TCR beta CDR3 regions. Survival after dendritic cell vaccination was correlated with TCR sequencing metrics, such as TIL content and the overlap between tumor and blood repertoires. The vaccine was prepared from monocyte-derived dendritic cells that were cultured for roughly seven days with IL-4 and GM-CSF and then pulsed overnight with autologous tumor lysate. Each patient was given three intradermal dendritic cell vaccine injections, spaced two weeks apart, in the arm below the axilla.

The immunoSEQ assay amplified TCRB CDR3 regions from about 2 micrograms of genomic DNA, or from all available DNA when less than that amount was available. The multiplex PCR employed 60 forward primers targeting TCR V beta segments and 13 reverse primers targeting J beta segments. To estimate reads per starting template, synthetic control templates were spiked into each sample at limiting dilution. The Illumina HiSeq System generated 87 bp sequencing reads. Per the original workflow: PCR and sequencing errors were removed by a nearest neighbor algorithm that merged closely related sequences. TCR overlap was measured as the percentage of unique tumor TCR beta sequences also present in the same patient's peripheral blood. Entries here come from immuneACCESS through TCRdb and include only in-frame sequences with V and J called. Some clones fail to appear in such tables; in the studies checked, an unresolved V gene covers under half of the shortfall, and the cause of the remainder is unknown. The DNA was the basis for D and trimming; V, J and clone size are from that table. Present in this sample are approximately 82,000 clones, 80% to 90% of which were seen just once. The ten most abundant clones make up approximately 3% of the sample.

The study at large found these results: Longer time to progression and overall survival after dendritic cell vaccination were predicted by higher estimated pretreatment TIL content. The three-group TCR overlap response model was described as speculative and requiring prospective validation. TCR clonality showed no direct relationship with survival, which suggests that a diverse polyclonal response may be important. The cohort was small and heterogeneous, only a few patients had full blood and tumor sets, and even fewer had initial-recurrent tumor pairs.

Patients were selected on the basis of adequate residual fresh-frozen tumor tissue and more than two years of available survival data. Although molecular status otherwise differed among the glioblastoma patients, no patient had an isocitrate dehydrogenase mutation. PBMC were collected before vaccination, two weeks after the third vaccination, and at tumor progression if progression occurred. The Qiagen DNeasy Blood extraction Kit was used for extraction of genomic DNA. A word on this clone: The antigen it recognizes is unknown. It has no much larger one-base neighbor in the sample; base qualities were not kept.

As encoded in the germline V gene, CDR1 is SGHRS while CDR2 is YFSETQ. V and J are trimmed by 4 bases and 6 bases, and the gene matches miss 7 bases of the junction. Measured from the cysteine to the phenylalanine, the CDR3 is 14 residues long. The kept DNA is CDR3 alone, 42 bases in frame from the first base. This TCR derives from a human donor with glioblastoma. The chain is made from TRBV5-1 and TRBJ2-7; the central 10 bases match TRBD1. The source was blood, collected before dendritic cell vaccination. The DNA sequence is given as TGCGCCAGCAGCCAGACAGGGGGCAAGCTCGAGCAGTACTTC. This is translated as CASSQTGGKLEQYF.